The 17 T cell receptor beta chains given below trace back to one sample, sequenced in a study of blood T cell repertoires in COVID-19. Some clones are missing from TCRdb's copy, which holds only in-frame ones; the method was immunoSEQ multiplex PCR. The sample gives approximately 77,000 clones, about 91% of which show up once; about 7% is in the top ten. Sequenced input: peripheral blood. These receptors were collected from a woman of 80 years or more with acute or convalescent COVID-19.

This rearrangement joins TRBV19 to TRBJ1-5; D perhaps matches TRBD1 (6 bases). CDR1 and CDR2 (germline): LNHDA, SQIVND (reference sequence). This CDR3 region has 15 residues. V lost 5 bases to trimming and J lost 1 base, with 12 bases between them. CDR3 residues: CASSWEGGSNQPQHF. In DNA, the CDR3 is TGTGCCAGTAGTTGGGAGGGGGGAAGCAATCAGCCCCAGCATTTT. Filled out from reference TRBV19 and TRBJ1-5, the complete variable domain reads DGGITQSPKYLFRKEGQNVTLSCEQNLNHDAMYWYRQDPGQGLRLIYYSQIVNDFQKGDIAEGYSVSREKKESFPLTVTSAQKNPTAFYLCASSWEGGSNQPQHFGDGTRLSIL.

This clone was counted once. The chain carries TRBV19 and TRBJ2-3; D may be TRBD2 (5 bases). Trimming removed 5 bases at V and 4 bases at J, with 10 bases between. Germline V gene sequence: CDR1 LNHDA, CDR2 SQIVND (reference sequence). CDR3 length equals 13 residues. The CDR3 region is CASSVGLPDTQYF. The CDR3, as DNA: TGTGCCAGTAGTGTCGGACTTCCAGATACGCAGTATTTT.

J is TRBJ2-5 and V is TRBV2, with 9 bases identical to TRBD2. Germline CDR1 and CDR2: SNHLY and FYNNEI. The CDR3 contains 15 residues. V gave up 5 bases and J gave up 4 bases; unmatched junction bases: 8. The CDR3 protein is CASSKGREGPETQYF. As DNA, the CDR3 is TGTGCCAGCAGTAAAGGGCGGGAGGGGCCAGAGACCCAGTACTTC.

This clone was counted between two and nine times. The gene calls are TRBV9 and TRBJ2-5; TRBD2 aligns across 12 bases. Per the germline V gene, CDR1 is SGDLS and CDR2 is YYNGEE. This CDR3 comprises 15 residues. V lost 3 bases to trimming and J lost 5 bases; unmatched junction nucleotides: 5. The CDR3 is CASSARTSGAETQYF. The CDR3 coding sequence is TGTGCCAGCAGCGCGAGGACTAGCGGGGCTGAGACCCAGTACTTC.

A single count supports this clone. The chain employs TRBV6-5 and TRBJ1-4; 8 bases align to TRBD1. The CDR3 has 15 residues. The junction had 10 bases not matched to a gene; V was cut back by 6 bases and J by 7 bases. CDR1 MNHEY and CDR2 SVGAGI come from the germline V gene. CDR3 DNA: TGTGCCAGCAGGGATTACAGGGGGACGGGTGAAAAACTGTTTTTT. Translation: CASRDYRGTGEKLFF.

The chain links TRBV3-1 (or the pseudogene TRBV3-2) to TRBJ2-1, with a tentative D call TRBD1 (6 bases). With 4 bases removed from V and 7 bases from J, the gap between germline ends came to 14 bases. Germline assignment: CDR1 LGHDT and CDR2 YNNKEL (reference sequence). There are 14 residues in the CDR3. The CDR3 nucleotides are TGTGCCAGCAGCCGAACAGGGTATTATAATGAGCAGTTCTTC. Amino acids: CASSRTGYYNEQFF.

This sequence joins TRBV30 and TRBJ2-3; D gene uncertain. V gave up 0 bases and J gave up 0 bases, with 10 bases separating them. CDR1 is GTSNPN, CDR2 SVGIG, per germline (reference sequence). The CDR3 loop spans 15 amino acids. The CDR3 region is CAWSVSTPSTDTQYF. Written as DNA, the CDR3 is TGTGCCTGGAGTGTAAGCACTCCTAGCACAGATACGCAGTATTTT.

V gene TRBV9 combines with J gene TRBJ1-4, with 7 bases matching TRBD1. The CDR3 length is 14 residues. Trimming cost V 4 bases and J 5 bases; bases outside gene matches: 5. Germline assignment: CDR1 SGDLS and CDR2 YYNGEE. The DNA of the CDR3 is TGTGCCAGCAGCCCCCGACAGGGAAATGAAAAACTGTTTTTT. Encoded protein: CASSPRQGNEKLFF. The whole variable domain, remainder taken from reference TRBV9 and TRBJ1-4, is DSGVTQTPKHLITATGQRVTLRCSPRSGDLSVYWYQQSLDQGLQFLIQYYNGEERAKGNILERFSAQQFPDLHSELNLSSLELGDSALYFCASSPRQGNEKLFFGSGTQLSVL.

The rearrangement uses TRBV6-6 and TRBJ1-2; 10 nucleotides agree with TRBD1. This CDR3 has 16 residues. The trim removed 5 bases at V and 4 bases at J, leaving 10 bases unmatched. Germline loops: CDR1 MNHNY, CDR2 SVGAGI (reference sequence). The CDR3 loop is CASSTGQGSKLYGYTF. CDR3 nucleotides: TGTGCCAGCAGTACGGGACAGGGGTCGAAACTCTATGGCTACACCTTC.

The chain employs TRBV6-5 and TRBJ2-3; 14 bases fit TRBD2. There are 15 residues in the CDR3. The germline CDR1 and CDR2 sequences are MNHEY and SVGAGI. Losses at the gene ends were 8 bases for V and 6 bases for J; bases not matched to a gene: 7. The DNA of the CDR3 is TGTGCCAGCGCCGGACTAGCGGGAGGCCGGGATACGCAGTATTTT. The encoded protein is CASAGLAGGRDTQYF.

V is TRBV3-1 (or the pseudogene TRBV3-2) and J is TRBJ1-2; no reliable D call. The germline V gene encodes CDR1 LGHDT and CDR2 YNNKEL (reference sequence). This CDR3 is built from 13 residues. Between the trimmed V and J ends, which lost 4 bases and 5 bases, there was a span of 11 bases. As DNA, the CDR3 is TGTGCCAGCAGCCCGAAACAGACGTATGGCTACACCTTC. Translated: CASSPKQTYGYTF.

CDR3 in DNA: TGTGCCAGCAGTCAGACAGGACCCGCTACAAACACCGGGGAGCTGTTTTTT. Amino acid sequence: CASSQTGPATNTGELFF. The chain recombines TRBV11-2 with TRBJ2-2, with D maybe TRBD1 (6 bases). Germline assignment: CDR1 SGHAT and CDR2 FQNNGV. The length of the CDR3 is 17 residues. The V and J ends lost 6 bases and 2 bases respectively, with 19 bases between them.

The CDR3 region has the DNA TGTGCCAGCAGCTTACTCGGGACATCAAAGAATGAGCAGTTCTTC. Translated: CASSLLGTSKNEQFF. The V gene is TRBV7-9, the J gene TRBJ2-1, with D perhaps TRBD1 (6 bases). The CDR3 loop spans 15 amino acids. The germline V gene encodes CDR1 SEHNR and CDR2 FQNEAQ (reference sequence). Between the trimmed V and J ends, which lost 2 bases and 7 bases, there was a span of 15 bases.

This clone was seen just once. This rearrangement joins TRBV5-6 to TRBJ1-1; the D is unclear. The CDR3 extends over 18 amino acids. The V end lost 3 bases, the J end lost 3 bases, and 24 bases lay between the germline ends. Germline CDR1 and CDR2: SGHDT and YYEEEE. CDR3 sequence reads: CASSSINFDGALDTEAFF. Written as DNA, the CDR3 is TGTGCCAGCAGCTCCATAAATTTTGACGGAGCACTAGACACTGAAGCTTTCTTT. Filled out from reference TRBV5-6 and TRBJ1-1, the complete variable domain reads DAGVTQSPTHLIKTRGQQVTLRCSPKSGHDTVSWYQQALGQGPQFIFQYYEEEERQRGNFPDRFSGHQFPNYSSELNVNALLLGDSALYLCASSSINFDGALDTEAFFGQGTRLTVV.

The chain has TRBV4-2 and TRBJ1-4; TRBD1 might be the D (6 bases). Germline assignment: CDR1 LGHNA and CDR2 YNFKEQ. CDR3 size: 15 residues. Trimming cost V 0 bases and J 5 bases, with 10 bases left between them. CDR3 amino acids: CASSQDGTGNEKLFF. DNA of the CDR3: TGTGCCAGCAGCCAAGATGGAACAGGGAATGAAAAACTGTTTTTT.

This clone was seen a single time. J is TRBJ1-1 and V is TRBV5-8; weak D call: TRBD1 (6 bases). CDR1 is SGHTS and CDR2 is YDEGEE in the germline V gene. V was pared by 5 bases and J by 7 bases, with 15 bases between. The CDR3 is 13 amino acids. Here the CDR3 reads CASRFRGTDEAFF. In nucleotides, the CDR3 is TGTGCCAGCAGATTCAGGGGAACCGATGAAGCTTTCTTT.

This sequence joins TRBV5-8 and TRBJ1-1, with D possibly being TRBD1 (5 bases). Germline CDR1 is SGHTS and CDR2 is YDEGEE. Trimming took off 4 bases at V and 9 bases at J, with 13 bases between the two ends. This CDR3 region has 12 residues. The CDR3 sequence is CASSLRTSQAFF. The CDR3 DNA sequence: TGTGCCAGCAGCCTCAGGACATCTCAAGCTTTCTTT.